One sample yielded the 32 T cell receptor beta chains listed below, sequenced in a study of blood T cell repertoires in COVID-19. The assay was immunoSEQ multiplex PCR, and TCRdb's table has in-frame clones only and misses some. The sample carries over 200,000 clones, about 89% recorded once. The sample was PBMCs or T cells enriched from blood (not recorded which). The receptors were gathered from a man aged 40-49 years who had recovered from COVID-19.

The rearrangement uses TRBV27 and TRBJ1-2; 9 bases align to TRBD1. The CDR3 consists of 16 residues. V shed 9 bases and J 1 base; nucleotides not matched to a gene: 12. Germline values: CDR1 MNHEY, CDR2 SMNVEV (reference sequence). The CDR3 spells CARNRTGGQGNYGYTF. The CDR3 DNA is TGTGCCAGAAACCGCACGGGGGGACAGGGTAACTATGGCTACACCTTC.

J is TRBJ1-2 and V is TRBV28; 7 bases line up with TRBD1. The V and J ends lost 5 bases and 4 bases, in that order; junction bases with no gene match: 10. Germline V gene lookup returns CDR1 MDHEN and CDR2 SYDVKM. CDR3 length equals 15 residues. DNA for the CDR3: TGTGCCAGCAGTGACACTACAGGGGCGGTCTATGGCTACACCTTC. It translates to CASSDTTGAVYGYTF.

This clone was recorded once. The chain uses TRBV6-2 or TRBV6-3 and TRBJ1-1, with D tentatively TRBD1 (6 bases). In germline, CDR1 is MNHEY, CDR2 SVGEGT. Deletions cut 6 bases from V and 1 base from J, with 12 bases between. The CDR3 has 14 amino acids. The CDR3 reads CASSDRISNTEAFF. In nucleotides, the CDR3 is TGTGCCAGCAGCGACAGGATTTCGAACACTGAAGCTTTCTTT.

There are a few counts of this clone. V usage is TRBV7-9 and J usage is TRBJ2-6; 7 bases align to TRBD1. Germline V gene sequence: CDR1 SEHNR, CDR2 FQNEAQ (reference sequence). CDR3 length equals 16 residues. With 6 bases clipped from V and 2 bases from J, the junction kept 7 bases outside the gene matches. CDR3 region: CASSSTGATGANVLTF. In DNA form, the CDR3 reads TGTGCCAGCAGTTCAACAGGGGCAACTGGGGCCAACGTCCTGACTTTC.

The V gene is TRBV14, the J gene TRBJ2-7; 7 nucleotides match TRBD1. The junction had 10 bases not matched to a gene; V was cut back by 5 bases and J by 3 bases. This CDR3 has 15 residues. CDR1 SGHDN and CDR2 FVKESK come from the germline V gene. The DNA of the CDR3 is TGTGCCAGCAGCGAACCGGGACAGAAATACTACGAGCAGTACTTC. Protein sequence: CASSEPGQKYYEQYF.

The chain combines TRBV3-1 (or the pseudogene TRBV3-2) with TRBJ2-7; 7 nucleotides line up with TRBD1. V lost 6 bases to trimming and J lost 0 bases; unmatched junction nucleotides: 5. This CDR3 is built from 14 residues. The V gene's germline CDR1 is LGHDT and CDR2 YNNKEL (reference sequence). DNA for the CDR3: TGTGCCAGCAGTCGGGACAGATACTCCTACGAGCAGTACTTC. Its translation is CASSRDRYSYEQYF.

The chain employs TRBV27 and TRBJ2-1; 13 bases match TRBD2. The CDR3 extends over 17 amino acids. Germline V lookup: CDR1 MNHEY, CDR2 SMNVEV (reference sequence). The junction had 9 bases not matched to a gene; V was cut back by 5 bases and J by 5 bases. The CDR3 coding sequence is TGTGCCAGCAGTCCCGAACGACTAGCGGGAGGTCACAATGAGCAGTTCTTC. Translation gives CASSPERLAGGHNEQFF.

This rearrangement joins TRBV5-1 to TRBJ1-2; D might be TRBD1 (5 bases). This CDR3 has 14 amino acids. V was shortened by 0 bases and J by 6 bases, with 12 bases between the two germline ends. CDR1 and CDR2 from the germline V gene are SGHRS and YFSETQ. In DNA form, the CDR3 reads TGCGCCAGCAGCTTGGCCCAGGGAAACCATGGCTACACCTTC. It specifies CASSLAQGNHGYTF.

The J gene is TRBJ1-4, the V gene TRBV27; D might be TRBD1 (5 bases). CDR3 size: 15 residues. The ends were cut back, 5 bases at V and 5 bases at J, with 15 bases in the middle. Germline V gene sequence: CDR1 MNHEY, CDR2 SMNVEV (reference sequence). The CDR3 loop is CASSRFAGSNEKLFF. The DNA for the CDR3 is TGTGCCAGCAGTAGATTTGCAGGGTCGAATGAAAAACTGTTTTTT.

V is TRBV6-4 and J is TRBJ2-2, with 14 bases lining up with TRBD2. The CDR3 contains 16 residues. V was pared by 5 bases and J by 6 bases, with 5 bases of the junction left unmatched. Germline V gives CDR1 MRHNA, CDR2 SNTAGT. CDR3: CASSLTSGGAAGELFF. The CDR3 nucleotides read TGTGCCAGCAGTCTGACTAGCGGGGGGGCCGCCGGGGAGCTGTTTTTT.

This clone is a singleton in its sample. The chain links TRBV13 to TRBJ2-7, with 13 bases that match TRBD2. Germline lookup yields CDR1 PRHDT and CDR2 FYEKMQ (reference sequence). This CDR3 has 17 residues. J was trimmed by 1 base and V by 5 bases; bases with no gene match: 8. The CDR3 sequence is CASSPRTSGRPSYEQYF. The CDR3 nucleotides read TGTGCCAGCAGCCCAAGGACTAGCGGGAGACCGTCCTACGAGCAGTACTTC.

The chain has TRBV7-2 and TRBJ1-4, with 8 bases matching TRBD1. V was clipped by 0 bases and J by 7 bases; unmatched bases: 13. The germline CDR1 and CDR2 sequences are SGHTA and FQGNSA. There are 18 residues in the CDR3. The CDR3, as DNA: TGTGCCAGCAGCTTAGCGGCAGGGGGCGTTGAGGCAAGTGAAAAACTGTTTTTT. It encodes CASSLAAGGVEASEKLFF.

The rearrangement uses TRBV6-5 and TRBJ1-6; D is unclear. The CDR3 runs to 15 residues. V was trimmed by 4 bases and J by 5 bases, leaving 12 bases between them. The germline V gene encodes CDR1 MNHEY and CDR2 SVGAGI. CDR3 in amino acids: CASSSVNPNNSPLHF. In nucleotides, the CDR3 is TGTGCCAGCAGTTCCGTTAATCCTAATAATTCACCCCTCCACTTT.

The chain joins TRBV5-1 to TRBJ1-3, with TRBD1 matching over 10 bases. The trim removed 4 bases at V and 4 bases at J, leaving 5 bases unmatched. Germline CDR1 reads SGHRS; CDR2 reads YFSETQ. This CDR3 has 15 amino acids. CDR3 sequence: CASSRGQGFGNTIYF. The CDR3 bases are TGCGCCAGCAGCAGGGGACAGGGGTTCGGAAACACCATATATTTT.

This sequence joins TRBV6-2 or TRBV6-3 and TRBJ1-5, with 7 bases that match TRBD1. Germline values: CDR1 MNHEY, CDR2 SVGEGT. Unmatched junction bases numbered 11, after V lost 6 bases and J lost 3 bases. There are 16 residues in the CDR3. CDR3 nucleotides: TGTGCCAGCAGGCCTAAAGGGGGCCGAAACAATCAGCCCCAGCATTTT. The encoded protein is CASRPKGGRNNQPQHF.

V is TRBV4-3 and J is TRBJ2-1; the match to TRBD1 covers 7 bases. The CDR3 extends over 16 amino acids. Germline CDR1 and CDR2: LGHNA and YSLEER. V shed 4 bases and J 6 bases; nucleotides not matched to a gene: 12. The CDR3 is CASSLKPGQTFNEQFF. Here the CDR3 DNA reads TGCGCCAGCAGCCTAAAGCCGGGACAGACTTTCAATGAGCAGTTCTTC.

As for this clone: The sample carries other DNA sequences with the same CDR3. The V call is TRBV5-1, the J call TRBJ2-3; 8 bases fit TRBD1. This CDR3 contains 15 residues. Germline assignment: CDR1 SGHRS and CDR2 YFSETQ. With 4 bases clipped from V and 1 base from J, the junction kept 5 bases outside the gene matches. The chain's CDR3 is CASSLGGQGTDTQYF. The DNA for the CDR3 is TGCGCCAGCAGCCTCGGGGGACAGGGCACAGATACGCAGTATTTT.

This rearrangement joins TRBV7-9 to TRBJ2-1; TRBD2 matches at 11 bases. The CDR3 contains 18 residues. J was trimmed by 5 bases and V by 3 bases; bases with no gene match: 12. The germline CDR1 and CDR2 sequences are SEHNR and FQNEAQ (reference sequence). The CDR3 loop reads CASSFTSGSYLRDNEQFF. The CDR3 DNA follows: TGTGCCAGCAGCTTTACTAGCGGGAGTTATTTGAGGGACAATGAGCAGTTCTTC. The full variable domain, rest sourced from reference TRBV7-9 and TRBJ2-1, is DTGVSQNPRHKITKRGQNVTFRCDPISEHNRLYWYRQTLGQGPEFLTYFQNEAQLEKSRLLSDRFSAERPKGSFSTLEIQRTEQGDSAMYLCASSFTSGSYLRDNEQFFGPGTRLTVL.

This sequence joins TRBV19 and TRBJ2-5; no reliable D call. The CDR3 covers 13 residues. Germline CDR1 is LNHDA and CDR2 is SQIVND (reference sequence). Trimming took 2 bases from V and 0 from J, leaving 4 bases between them. The CDR3 here is CASSIPYQETQYF. CDR3 in DNA: TGTGCCAGTAGTATACCGTACCAAGAGACCCAGTACTTC.

In this sample, this clone turned up once. The CDR3 spells CARRSGVGSNQPQHF. DNA of the CDR3: TGTGCCAGACGAAGCGGGGTCGGGAGCAATCAGCCCCAGCATTTT. J is TRBJ1-5 and V is TRBV5-3; the D is unclear. TRBV5-3 is an ORF, and what it does is uncertain. This CDR3 contains 15 residues. The V gene lost 7 bases and the J gene lost 1 base, with 15 bases spanning the gap.

This sequence joins TRBV5-1 and TRBJ2-7; TRBD2 matches at 10 bases. The J segment lost 2 bases and the V segment lost 3 bases, leaving 5 bases of the junction unmatched. Germline V gene lookup returns CDR1 SGHRS and CDR2 YFSETQ. The CDR3 has 15 residues. The CDR3 is CASSSLSGGTYEQYF. In nucleotides, the CDR3 is TGCGCCAGCAGCTCCCTTAGCGGGGGGACCTACGAGCAGTACTTC.

The CDR3 protein is CASSTSDLITDTQYF. The CDR3 DNA follows: TGTGCCAGTAGTACCAGCGACCTTATAACAGATACGCAGTATTTT. The V and J genes are TRBV19 and TRBJ2-3; no reliable D call. Germline V lookup: CDR1 LNHDA, CDR2 SQIVND (reference sequence). Trimming left V 4 bases short and J 3 bases short, with 14 bases between. The CDR3 loop spans 15 amino acids.

The chain employs TRBV5-6 and TRBJ1-2; no clear D gene. The CDR3 covers 14 residues. Looked up from germline, CDR1 is SGHDT and CDR2 is YYEEEE. Trimming pared 0 bases from V and 2 bases from J, leaving 8 bases between. The CDR3 DNA is TGTGCCAGCAGCTTGGCTAGTCAGAACTATGGCTACACCTTC. Amino acids: CASSLASQNYGYTF.

This clone was found a few times. The chain combines TRBV7-9 with TRBJ2-3; TRBD2 aligns across 13 bases. V dropped 5 bases and J dropped 2; count of bases not matched to a gene: 7. The length of the CDR3 is 17 residues. The germline CDR1 and CDR2 sequences are SEHNR and FQNEAQ (reference sequence). The CDR3 region is CASSHGTSGIFTDTQYF. The CDR3 coding sequence is TGTGCCAGCAGCCACGGGACTAGCGGGATTTTCACAGATACGCAGTATTTT. Variable domain in full (rest from reference TRBV7-9 and TRBJ2-3): DTGVSQNPRHKITKRGQNVTFRCDPISEHNRLYWYRQTLGQGPEFLTYFQNEAQLEKSRLLSDRFSAERPKGSFSTLEIQRTEQGDSAMYLCASSHGTSGIFTDTQYFGPGTRLTVL.

The rearrangement uses TRBV18 and TRBJ2-7; D might be TRBD2 (6 bases). Trimming removed 2 bases from V and 1 base from J, with 27 bases in between. Per germline, CDR1 KGHSH and CDR2 LQKENI. The CDR3 has 20 residues. The CDR3 nucleotides are TGTGCCAGCTCACCAGGAATATTTGGCGATACAGGAGGGATATCCTACGAGCAGTACTTC. The encoded protein is CASSPGIFGDTGGISYEQYF.

The CDR3 loop reads CASSFGQGAVYEQYF. DNA for the CDR3: TGTGCCAGCAGCTTCGGACAGGGGGCAGTGTACGAGCAGTACTTC. The rearrangement joins TRBV11-2 to TRBJ2-7; 11 bases match TRBD1. The V and J ends lost 3 bases and 4 bases, in that order; junction bases with no gene match: 5. The germline V gene has CDR1 SGHAT and CDR2 FQNNGV. This CDR3 has 15 amino acids.

This clone has a count of ten or more. The chain combines TRBV6-4 with TRBJ2-6, with D tentatively TRBD2 (6 bases). Germline CDR1 MRHNA, CDR2 SNTAGT. V was cut by 3 bases and J by 3 bases, with 6 bases left in between. The CDR3 totals 14 residues. In nucleotides, the CDR3 is TGTGCCAGCAGTGAGGAGGGTGGGGCCAACGTCCTGACTTTC. Protein sequence: CASSEEGGANVLTF.

J is TRBJ2-2 and V is TRBV7-3; perhaps TRBD2 as D (5 bases). This CDR3 is 13 amino acids long. Germline CDR1 SGHTA, CDR2 FQGTGA. The germline V and J ends were trimmed by 5 bases and 8 bases, with 12 bases remaining between them. In DNA, the CDR3 is TGTGCCAGCAGCCGTTATAGCGCTGGGGAGCTGTTTTTT. This gives the protein CASSRYSAGELFF.

This clone occurred a few times. The chain has TRBV5-1 and TRBJ1-2; 7 bases align to TRBD1. The CDR3 totals 17 residues. Germline V gives CDR1 SGHRS, CDR2 YFSETQ. Unmatched junction bases numbered 15, after V lost 3 bases and J lost 4 bases. The CDR3 spells CASSSATFGAGGYGYTF. In DNA, the CDR3 is TGCGCCAGCAGCTCGGCGACGTTCGGGGCAGGGGGCTATGGCTACACCTTC.

In its sample, this clone was seen once. This rearrangement joins TRBV4-2 to TRBJ1-2, with 8 bases identical to TRBD1. The CDR3 spans 14 residues. Germline values: CDR1 LGHNA, CDR2 YNFKEQ. V lost 5 bases and J lost 7; bases outside the gene matches: 9. This CDR3 is CASSNPRTGFGYTF. The CDR3 coding sequence is TGTGCCAGCAGCAACCCTCGGACAGGGTTTGGCTACACCTTC.

The CDR3 is CASSDTLNTEAFF. CDR3 nucleotides: TGTGCCAGCAGTGATACACTGAACACTGAAGCTTTCTTT. V gene TRBV6-1 combines with J gene TRBJ1-1; no reliable D call. The V end lost 3 bases, the J end lost 0 bases, and 5 bases lay between the germline ends. Germline V CDR1 and CDR2: MNHNS, SASEGT. There are 13 residues in the CDR3.

The chain is built from TRBV4-3 and TRBJ2-2; TRBD1 matches at 7 bases. The CDR3 contains 15 residues. J was trimmed by 5 bases and V by 1 base; bases with no gene match: 4. CDR1 LGHNA and CDR2 YSLEER come from the germline V gene. This chain's CDR3 is CASSQGQGSTGELFF. The CDR3 DNA reads TGCGCCAGCAGCCAAGGACAGGGATCGACCGGGGAGCTGTTTTTT.